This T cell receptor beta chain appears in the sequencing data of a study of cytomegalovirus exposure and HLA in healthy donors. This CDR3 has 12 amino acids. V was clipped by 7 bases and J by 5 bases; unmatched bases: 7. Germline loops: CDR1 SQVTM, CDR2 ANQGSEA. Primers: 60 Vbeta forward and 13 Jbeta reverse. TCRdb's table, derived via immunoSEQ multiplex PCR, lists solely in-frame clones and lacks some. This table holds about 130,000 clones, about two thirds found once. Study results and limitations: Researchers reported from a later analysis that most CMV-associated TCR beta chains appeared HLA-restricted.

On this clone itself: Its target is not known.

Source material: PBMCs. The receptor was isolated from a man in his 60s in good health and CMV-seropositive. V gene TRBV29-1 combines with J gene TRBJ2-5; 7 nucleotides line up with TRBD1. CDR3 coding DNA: TGCAGCGCGAGGACAGGCTTGGAGACCCAGTACTTC. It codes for CSARTGLETQYF.